These 24 T cell receptor beta chains originate from one sample sequenced in a study of cytomegalovirus exposure and HLA in healthy donors. 13 Jbeta primers and 60 Vbeta primers were used for the PCR. The table came from immunoSEQ multiplex PCR; TCRdb's copy has only in-frame clones and leaves some out. Of 150,000 to 200,000 clones detected, around four fifths appear once; the ten largest clones hold around 13%. The sequencing sample was made of PBMCs. These receptor sequences come from a woman between 50 and 59 years old in good health and CMV-seropositive.

DNA for the CDR3: TGTGCCAGCAGCTTAGGGGACAGGTCCTTTCCGAACACTGAAGCTTTCTTT. Protein sequence: CASSLGDRSFPNTEAFF. The chain couples TRBV13 to TRBJ1-1, with 7 bases fitting TRBD1. In germline, CDR1 is PRHDT, CDR2 FYEKMQ (reference sequence). CDR3 length: 17 residues. The trim removed 0 bases at V and 1 base at J, leaving 8 bases unmatched.

J is TRBJ1-4 and V is TRBV6-5; no clear D gene. The CDR3 is 13 amino acids. Trimming stripped 6 bases from V and 3 bases from J, with 8 bases between. CDR1 is MNHEY, CDR2 SVGAGI, per germline. In DNA form, the CDR3 reads TGTGCCAGCAGGCCGAGGGCTAATGAAAAACTGTTTTTT. It translates to CASRPRANEKLFF.

This clone was picked up a small number of times. The genes are TRBV5-1 and TRBJ2-5; D is undetermined. Trimming took off 0 bases at V and 5 bases at J, with 5 bases between the two ends. Germline V CDR1 and CDR2: SGHRS, YFSETQ. The CDR3 loop spans 12 amino acids. The CDR3 nucleotides are TGCGCCAGCAGCTTGGCCCGGGAGACCCAGTACTTC. Amino acids: CASSLARETQYF.

CDR3 amino acids: CASSLEGARTENYGYTF. The CDR3 DNA reads as TGCGCCAGCAGCTTGGAAGGGGCCAGGACGGAGAACTATGGCTACACCTTC. This chain connects TRBV5-1 to TRBJ1-2, with D perhaps matching TRBD1 (5 bases). The V end was cut by 0 bases, the J end by 2 bases, with 17 bases between. The CDR3 extends over 17 amino acids. Germline V CDR1 and CDR2: SGHRS, YFSETQ.

V is TRBV5-1 and J is TRBJ2-1, with a tentative D call TRBD2 (7 bases). V lost 0 bases, J lost 5 bases, and 12 bases lay in between. Germline V gene sequence: CDR1 SGHRS, CDR2 YFSETQ. The CDR3 runs to 15 residues. DNA of the CDR3: TGCGCCAGCAGCTTGGGCGGGGGCCTAAACAATGAGCAGTTCTTC. Protein: CASSLGGGLNNEQFF.

The chain uses TRBV27 and TRBJ1-5; TRBD1 matches at 12 bases. V dropped 5 bases and J dropped 0; count of bases not matched to a gene: 5. Germline CDR1 is MNHEY and CDR2 is SMNVEV (reference sequence). This CDR3 comprises 17 residues. The CDR3 loop reads CASSHGTGGHSNQPQHF. The CDR3 nucleotides read TGTGCCAGCAGTCATGGGACAGGGGGCCATAGCAATCAGCCCCAGCATTTT.

As DNA, the CDR3 is TGTGCCAGCAGCTTAGGCTCAGTCAACCTTCACACAGATACGCAGTATTTT. Residues: CASSLGSVNLHTDTQYF. This chain joins TRBV11-3 and TRBJ2-3; D is undetermined. V was trimmed by 1 base and J by 2 bases, leaving 16 bases between them. CDR1 is SGHNT, CDR2 YENEEA, per germline. The CDR3 has 17 residues.

This clone was picked up a small number of times. The V gene is TRBV27, the J gene TRBJ2-7; 7 positions match TRBD1. Germline CDR1 MNHEY, CDR2 SMNVEV (reference sequence). The CDR3 is 15 residues long. Trimming cost V 5 bases and J 0 bases; bases outside gene matches: 7. Here the CDR3 reads CASSGRDSFSYEQYF. DNA for the CDR3: TGTGCCAGCAGTGGACGGGACAGCTTCTCCTACGAGCAGTACTTC.

On this clone: The sample has other DNA sequences that encode this CDR3 too. V and J are TRBV6-1 and TRBJ1-3; D not resolved. The V gene lost 3 bases and the J gene lost 0 bases, with 6 bases spanning the gap. CDR3 length: 14 residues. Germline V gene data show CDR1 as MNHNS and CDR2 as SASEGT. CDR3 nucleotides: TGTGCCAGCAGTGAGGGCAGCTCTGGAAACACCATATATTTT. It encodes CASSEGSSGNTIYF.

This clone was counted only a few times. The chain uses TRBV10-2 and TRBJ1-6; 7 nucleotides match TRBD1. The CDR3 is 15 amino acids. J lost 10 bases, V lost 3 bases, and 9 bases had no gene match. CDR1 is WSHSY and CDR2 is SAAADI in the germline V gene. The CDR3 loop reads CASSENDRVFSPLHF. DNA of the CDR3: TGCGCCAGCAGTGAAAACGACAGGGTTTTCTCACCCCTCCACTTT.

J is TRBJ1-2 and V is TRBV19, with D possibly matching TRBD1 (6 bases). In germline, CDR1 is LNHDA, CDR2 SQIVND (reference sequence). Trimming shortened V by 3 bases and J by 1 base, and 12 bases separated the two germline ends. This CDR3 contains 15 residues. CDR3: CASSMMGAVNYGYTF. DNA for the CDR3: TGTGCCAGTAGTATGATGGGGGCGGTTAACTATGGCTACACCTTC.

The rearrangement joins TRBV30 to TRBJ1-1; D perhaps matches TRBD1 (6 bases). Trimming took 2 bases from V and 6 from J, leaving 13 bases between them. Looked up from germline, CDR1 is GTSNPN and CDR2 is SVGIG (reference sequence). The CDR3 length is 13 residues. CDR3 region: CAWSPRGGAEAFF. The CDR3 DNA reads TGTGCCTGGAGTCCGAGGGGGGGGGCTGAAGCTTTCTTT. The whole variable domain, filled in from reference TRBV30 and TRBJ1-1, reads SQTIHQWPATLVQPVGSPLSLECTVEGTSNPNLYWYRQAAGRGLQLLFYSVGIGQISSEVPQNLSASRPQDRQFILSSKKLLLSDSGFYLCAWSPRGGAEAFFGQGTRLTVV.

The rearrangement joins TRBV4-1 to TRBJ1-2, with D hard to call. Trimming pared 1 base from V and 4 bases from J, leaving 25 bases between. CDR1 and CDR2 (germline): MGHRA, YSYEKL. The CDR3 length is 19 residues. The CDR3: CASSQVLKQRVPRPYGYTF. The CDR3 bases are TGCGCCAGCAGCCAAGTTCTTAAACAGAGAGTCCCACGTCCCTATGGCTACACCTTC.

The chain has TRBV7-8 and TRBJ1-5, with D perhaps TRBD1 (5 bases). This CDR3 comprises 16 residues. V was pared by 2 bases and J by 1 base, with 12 bases between. The germline V gene has CDR1 SGHVS and CDR2 FQNEAQ. DNA of the CDR3: TGTGCCAGCAGCTTAAGGCAGGGCAGGAGCAATCAGCCCCAGCATTTT. This translates into CASSLRQGRSNQPQHF.

With respect to this clone: The junction departs from the called germline gene at one end, perhaps through a read error. The rearrangement links TRBV5-4 to TRBJ2-7; 7 nucleotides align to TRBD1. The CDR3 totals 16 residues. Germline V gene sequence: CDR1 SGHNT, CDR2 YYREEE (reference sequence). This CDR3 reads CASSFRVGTAAYEQYF. CDR3 DNA sequence: TGTGCCAGCAGCTTCAGGGTTGGGACAGCGGCCTACGAGCAATACTTC.

This chain joins TRBV5-4 and TRBJ2-7; 9 bases match TRBD2. This CDR3 contains 16 residues. Germline V gene sequence: CDR1 SGHNT, CDR2 YYREEE (reference sequence). The junction had 11 bases not matched to a gene; V was cut back by 0 bases and J by 7 bases. In DNA, the CDR3 is TGTGCCAGCAGCTTGGAATCTGCGGGGGGGCCTCGGGAGCAGTACTTC. It specifies CASSLESAGGPREQYF.

The V call is TRBV10-3, the J call TRBJ2-3; a weak D match, TRBD2 (6 bases). Trimming left V 6 bases short and J 4 bases short, with 17 bases between. CDR1 is ENHRY, CDR2 SYGVKD, per germline. The CDR3 is made up of 15 amino acids. CDR3 loop: CAIRSRDPKADTQYF. The CDR3 DNA reads as TGTGCCATCAGATCGCGGGACCCAAAGGCAGATACGCAGTATTTT.

This chain uses TRBV2 with TRBJ2-5, with 7 bases identical to TRBD2. The CDR3 has 14 amino acids. Germline CDR1 is SNHLY and CDR2 is FYNNEI. With V trimmed by 7 bases and J by 4 bases, 9 bases remained unmatched. CDR3 in amino acids: CASIREVAGETQYF. The CDR3, as DNA: TGTGCCAGCATTAGGGAGGTAGCGGGAGAGACCCAGTACTTC.

The rearrangement joins TRBV6-6 to TRBJ2-2; 7 positions match TRBD1. This CDR3 region has 13 residues. Per germline, CDR1 MNHNY and CDR2 SVGAGI (reference sequence). J was trimmed by 10 bases and V by 4 bases; bases with no gene match: 6. The CDR3 here is CASSLLDRPELFF. The CDR3 coding sequence is TGTGCCAGCAGTTTATTGGACAGGCCGGAGCTGTTTTTT.

This clone has only one observation. V usage is TRBV10-3 and J usage is TRBJ1-2; D is perhaps TRBD1 (6 bases). The CDR3 sequence is 17 residues long. From germline, CDR1 is ENHRY and CDR2 SYGVKD. With 3 bases removed from V and 4 bases from J, the gap between germline ends came to 21 bases. CDR3 nucleotides: TGTGCCATCAGTGAAAGGGGGAGCAGCCCCCTAGGCTATGGCTACACCTTC. As protein: CAISERGSSPLGYGYTF.

CDR3 DNA: TGTGCCAGCAGTGTACTCCTAGCGGGGGGTGTAGATACGCAGTATTTT. Translating it yields CASSVLLAGGVDTQYF. The V and J genes are TRBV6-1 and TRBJ2-3; 11 nucleotides match TRBD2. The CDR3 runs 16 residues. CDR1 MNHNS and CDR2 SASEGT come from the germline V gene. V shed 4 bases and J 5 bases; nucleotides not matched to a gene: 8.

This clone was observed a few times. The V call is TRBV7-2, the J call TRBJ2-1, with a possible D match to TRBD2 (5 bases). The CDR3 extends over 13 amino acids. Germline V lookup: CDR1 SGHTA, CDR2 FQGNSA. V was clipped by 5 bases and J by 10 bases, with 15 bases between them. The CDR3 DNA reads as TGTGCCAGCAGCCTACGGGGTCCTTGGGAGCAGTTCTTC. This sequence encodes CASSLRGPWEQFF.

This clone was detected only a few times. The chain is built from TRBV2 and TRBJ2-7; 7 bases are shared with TRBD1. Germline values: CDR1 SNHLY, CDR2 FYNNEI. The CDR3 spans 13 residues. Trimming at V came to 6 bases and at J to 1 base, leaving 3 bases not matched to a gene. CDR3: CASRGGSSYEQYF. CDR3 nucleotides: TGTGCCAGCAGAGGGGGCAGTTCCTACGAGCAGTACTTC.

This clone occurred once. The V and J genes are TRBV5-1 and TRBJ2-5; 8 nucleotides match TRBD1. The CDR3 loop spans 15 amino acids. Germline loops: CDR1 SGHRS, CDR2 YFSETQ. J lost 2 bases, V lost 1 base, and 4 bases had no gene match. CDR3 sequence reads: CASSLSTGGQETQYF. The CDR3 DNA is TGCGCCAGCAGCTTGAGTACAGGGGGACAAGAGACCCAGTACTTC.